What follows describes a single TCR beta chain. What it recognizes is unknown. The CDR3 is 19 residues long. Looked up from germline, CDR1 is LNHNV and CDR2 is YYDKDF (reference sequence). The V and J ends lost 0 bases and 2 bases respectively, with 20 bases between them. This entry belongs to a study of T cells in localized non-small cell lung cancer. Clones were sequenced by immunoSEQ multiplex PCR, and TCRdb holds only the in-frame ones, with some missing. The profile shows roughly 1,400 clones, 25% to 30% of them singletons. Study results and caveats: When the top 100 tumor clones were examined, a median about 60 of them also appeared in the adjacent lung, which was paired and uninvolved.

Sequenced here: normal lung tissue next to the tumor, sampled before any cancer treatment. The source of this sequence is a man aged 40 to 70 with stage I lung adenocarcinoma. The chain employs TRBV15 and TRBJ2-1; a possible D gene is TRBD2 (5 bases). The CDR3 is CATSRDYRAGGLPYNEQFF. The CDR3 DNA reads TGTGCCACCAGCAGAGATTATCGGGCGGGCGGATTGCCCTACAATGAGCAGTTCTTC. Full variable domain (remainder filled in from reference TRBV15 and TRBJ2-1): DAMVIQNPRYQVTQFGKPVTLSCSQTLNHNVMYWYQQKSSQAPKLLFHYYDKDFNNEADTPDNFQSRRPNTSFCFLDIRSPGLGDTAMYLCATSRDYRAGGLPYNEQFFGPGTRLTVL.